Each of the 13 T cell receptor beta chains below was sequenced from the same sample in a study of shared clonotypes between healthy human individuals. Libraries were prepared by immunoSEQ multiplex PCR; TCRdb keeps only in-frame clonotypes and omits some of them. The data show roughly 2.6 million clones, around 94% seen once. Sequenced: naive CD4+ T cells sorted from blood. This sample's subset: CD45RA+ positively selected. The receptor source for this set is a man aged 18-30 years in good health.

The rearrangement links TRBV5-5 to TRBJ2-3; TRBD2 matches at 9 bases. The CDR3 has 16 residues. Per the germline V gene, CDR1 is SGHKS and CDR2 is YYEKEE (reference sequence). V lost 4 bases to trimming and J lost 3 bases; unmatched junction nucleotides: 9. DNA of the CDR3: TGTGCCAGCAGCCCCCCTCCGGCGGGGGGGACAGATACGCAGTATTTT. Encoded protein: CASSPPPAGGTDTQYF.

The DNA of the CDR3 is TGTGCCAGCAGTTTAATCTCAGGGGCGAATCGGGCTTTCTTT. Protein product: CASSLISGANRAFF. This chain links TRBV28 with TRBJ1-1; TRBD1 is a possible D gene (6 bases). This CDR3 is built from 14 residues. Germline V gene sequence: CDR1 MDHEN, CDR2 SYDVKM. V was clipped by 2 bases and J by 11 bases, with 18 bases between them. The entire variable domain, with the rest obtained from reference TRBV28 and TRBJ1-1, is as follows: DVKVTQSSRYLVKRTGEKVFLECVQDMDHENMFWYRQDPGLGLRLIYFSYDVKMKEKGDIPEGYSVSREKKERFSLILESASTNQTSMYLCASSLISGANRAFFGQGTRLTVV.

The V call is TRBV2, the J call TRBJ2-2; tentatively, D is TRBD2 (5 bases). The CDR3 runs 14 residues. V lost 6 bases and J lost 5, with 13 bases in between. CDR1 is SNHLY, CDR2 FYNNEI, per germline. Here the CDR3 DNA reads TGTGCCAGCAGGAGCGACTACCTAACCGGGGAGCTGTTTTTT. Its protein product is CASRSDYLTGELFF.

The chain links TRBV11-2 to TRBJ2-2; TRBD2 matches at 8 bases. Germline-derived CDR1 and CDR2 are SGHAT and FQNNGV. This CDR3 comprises 13 residues. Germline trimming cut 11 bases from V and 4 bases from J; bases unmatched to any gene: 6. This CDR3 is CARSRGATGELFF. The CDR3 DNA follows: TGTGCCCGATCGCGGGGGGCCACCGGGGAGCTGTTTTTT.

A word on this clone: This CDR3 is also generated by other DNA sequences in the sample. The V and J genes are TRBV6-1 and TRBJ1-2; D unclear. The germline V and J ends were trimmed by 2 bases and 5 bases, with 6 bases remaining between them. The CDR3 spans 12 residues. Germline assignment: CDR1 MNHNS and CDR2 SASEGT. The DNA of the CDR3 is TGTGCCAGCAGTGAAAGGGCATATGGCTACACCTTC. It is translated as CASSERAYGYTF.

The chain recombines TRBV7-2 with TRBJ2-7; 8 bases align to TRBD1. V lost 5 bases to trimming and J lost 3 bases; unmatched junction nucleotides: 3. The germline V gene encodes CDR1 SGHTA and CDR2 FQGNSA. The CDR3 is 13 amino acids. The CDR3 reads CASSMGTGYEQYF. The DNA for the CDR3 is TGTGCCAGCAGCATGGGGACAGGCTACGAGCAGTACTTC.

There are a few counts of this clone. This rearrangement joins TRBV18 to TRBJ1-3, with no clear D. V was clipped by 5 bases and J by 4 bases, with 9 bases between them. Germline lookup yields CDR1 KGHSH and CDR2 LQKENI. The CDR3 is 13 amino acids. The CDR3 DNA follows: TGTGCCAGCTCATCCGCTGAAGGAAACACCATATATTTT. It translates to CASSSAEGNTIYF.

The V and J genes are TRBV11-2 and TRBJ2-7, with D unclear. The V gene's germline CDR1 is SGHAT and CDR2 FQNNGV. The CDR3 covers 15 residues. Trimming removed 4 bases at V and 2 bases at J, with 15 bases between. The CDR3 is CASSSPGLGTYEQYF. CDR3 DNA sequence: TGTGCCAGCAGCTCCCCGGGCCTGGGGACCTACGAGCAGTACTTC.

This sequence joins TRBV29-1 and TRBJ1-2; D is perhaps TRBD1 (6 bases). The CDR3 contains 13 residues. Germline lookup yields CDR1 SQVTM and CDR2 ANQGSEA. V lost 7 bases and J lost 3, with 15 bases in between. The CDR3 sequence is CSGTTGLYYGYTF. DNA for the CDR3: TGCAGCGGTACGACAGGTCTTTACTATGGCTACACCTTC.

Points on this clone: Other nucleotide sequences from this sample produce the same CDR3. The chain is built from TRBV7-6 and TRBJ2-7, with D tentatively TRBD2 (6 bases). Trimming stripped 3 bases from V and 6 bases from J, with 12 bases between. This CDR3 is built from 13 residues. Germline V gene data show CDR1 as SGHVS and CDR2 as FNYEAQ. In DNA form, the CDR3 reads TGTGCCAGCAGCTTGTCCGGGAGAAGCGAGCAGTACTTC. Translated, it gives CASSLSGRSEQYF.

The chain combines TRBV5-1 with TRBJ2-1; 10 bases map to TRBD2. Germline V gene lookup returns CDR1 SGHRS and CDR2 YFSETQ. Trimming removed 2 bases from V and 8 bases from J; junction bases left unmatched: 7. The CDR3 runs to 15 residues. The CDR3 region is CASSFIAGGADEQFF. CDR3 DNA: TGCGCCAGCAGCTTTATAGCGGGGGGTGCGGATGAGCAGTTCTTC. Based on the CDR3 plus reference TRBV5-1 and TRBJ2-1, the full variable domain is KAGVTQTPRYLIKTRGQQVTLSCSPISGHRSVSWYQQTPGQGLQFLFEYFSETQRNKGNFPGRFSGRQFSNSRSEMNVSTLELGDSALYLCASSFIAGGADEQFFGPGTRLTVL.

To note about this clone: Other DNA sequences of this sample code for an identical CDR3. This rearrangement joins TRBV5-1 to TRBJ2-5; 8 bases fit TRBD2. Per germline, CDR1 SGHRS and CDR2 YFSETQ. The V gene end was trimmed by 2 bases and the J gene end by 5 bases; junction bases not matched to a gene: 5. The CDR3 has 14 amino acids. For the CDR3, the DNA is TGCGCCAGCAGCTTTGGACTAGCAGGGGAGACCCAGTACTTC. The encoded protein is CASSFGLAGETQYF.

This chain connects TRBV30 to TRBJ2-5; weak D call: TRBD2 (6 bases). The CDR3 has 14 residues. V shed 0 bases and J shed 3 bases, with 11 bases lying between them. Germline loops: CDR1 GTSNPN, CDR2 SVGIG (reference sequence). The CDR3 region is CAWSVYGGEETQYF. Here the CDR3 DNA reads TGTGCCTGGAGTGTGTACGGGGGTGAAGAGACCCAGTACTTC.